The clone carrying this TCR beta chain occurred once. What it recognizes is unknown. This CDR3 has 15 amino acids. Trimming stripped 3 bases from V and 4 bases from J, with 12 bases between. The data are from a study of T cell repertoires in cytomegalovirus infection. Study-level information: Alongside well-studied HLA-B-restricted CMV epitopes, recently identified HLA-C-restricted CMV epitopes were also used. Indications came from public TCR beta signatures; they pointed to CMV infection and to a matching HLA type.

General observations from the study: People with CMV and the relevant HLA were identified by cumulative public TCR beta family frequency. Clonotypes of TCR beta that were HLA-C-restricted and CMV-specific dominated the ex vivo response.

TCRdb processed the reads anew with MiXCR; each CDR3 protein has one entry. The sample shows around 750,000 distinct CDR3 sequences, approximately 32% of them seen only once. This TCR was sampled from a human donor in good health (CMV status not recorded). Some clones in this sample may be carry-over from other donors' samples. This chain connects TRBV12-3 or TRBV12-4 to TRBJ2-2; D gene uncertain. The sequencing used cultured CD8+ T cells from PBMCs, collected from culture after CMV antigen stimulation. CDR3 sequence: CASSLFGGITGELFF. Written as DNA, the CDR3 is TGTGCCAGCAGTTTGTTCGGTGGGATCACCGGGGAGCTGTTTTTT.